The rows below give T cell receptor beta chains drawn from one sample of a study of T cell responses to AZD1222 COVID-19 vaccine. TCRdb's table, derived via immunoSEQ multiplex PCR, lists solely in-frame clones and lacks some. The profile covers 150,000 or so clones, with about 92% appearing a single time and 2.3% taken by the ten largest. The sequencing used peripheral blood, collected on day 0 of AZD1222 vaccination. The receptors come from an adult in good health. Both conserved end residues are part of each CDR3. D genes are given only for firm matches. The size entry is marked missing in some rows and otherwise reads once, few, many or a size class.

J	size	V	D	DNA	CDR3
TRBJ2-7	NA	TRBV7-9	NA	TGTGCCAGCAGTCGCTCGGGGCAGACCAGCTCCTACGAGCAGTACTTC	CASSRSGQTSSYEQYF
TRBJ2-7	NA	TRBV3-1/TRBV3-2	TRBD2	TGTGCCAGCAGCCAAGGACTAGCGGGCTCCTACGAGCAGTACTTC	CASSQGLAGSYEQYF
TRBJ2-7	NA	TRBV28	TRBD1	TGTGCCAGCAGAAGCGGGACAGGGTATTCCTACGAGCAGTACTTC	CASRSGTGYSYEQYF
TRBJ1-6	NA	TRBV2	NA	TGTGCCAGCAGTGGGGGGACAAATAATTCACCCCTCCACTTT	CASSGGTNNSPLHF
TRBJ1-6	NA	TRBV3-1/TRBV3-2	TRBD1	TGTGCCAGCAGCCAAGATCGGGTGTGGGACAGCGAAAATTCACCCCTCCACTTT	CASSQDRVWDSENSPLHF
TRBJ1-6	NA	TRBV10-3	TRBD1	TGTGCCATCAGTCCTCGGACAGGGTATAATTCACCCCTCCACTTT	CAISPRTGYNSPLHF
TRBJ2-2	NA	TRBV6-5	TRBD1	TGTGCCAGCAGTTACTCAGGGGGCAACACCGGGGAGCTGTTTTTT	CASSYSGGNTGELFF
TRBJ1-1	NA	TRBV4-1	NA	TGCGCCAGCAGCCGGTATATGTCTTCAGGGGCTGAAGCTTTCTTT	CASSRYMSSGAEAFF
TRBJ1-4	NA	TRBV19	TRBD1	TGTGCCAGTAGTGTTGGACAGGGTCGTAATGAAAAACTGTTTTTT	CASSVGQGRNEKLFF
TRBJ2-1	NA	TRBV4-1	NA	TGCGCCAGCAGCCAGGCGGGTAGCCGGGTCTTC	CASSQAGSRVF
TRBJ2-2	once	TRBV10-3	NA	TGTGCCATCCCCAGGGCAATGAACGGGGAGCTGTTTTTT	CAIPRAMNGELFF
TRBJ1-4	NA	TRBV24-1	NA	TGTGCCACCAGGAAGGCAGATTTGGGTGAAAAACTGTTTTTT	CATRKADLGEKLFF
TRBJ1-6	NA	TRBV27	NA	TGTGCCAGCAGTTTCAGAAACACTAATTCACCCCTCCACTTT	CASSFRNTNSPLHF
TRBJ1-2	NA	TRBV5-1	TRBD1	TGCGCCAGCAGCCCAACAGGGGGTGGCTACACCTTC	CASSPTGGGYTF
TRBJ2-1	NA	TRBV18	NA	TGTGCCAGCACCGGAGGGCTAGCGAACAATGAGCAGTTCTTC	CASTGGLANNEQFF
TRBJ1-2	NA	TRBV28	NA	TGTGCCAGCAGTTTAGTGGCGATTAACTATGGCTACACCTTC	CASSLVAINYGYTF
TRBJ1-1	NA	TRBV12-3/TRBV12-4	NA	TGTGCCAGCAGTTATCGGAGGGTTGGTTTCTTT	CASSYRRVGFF
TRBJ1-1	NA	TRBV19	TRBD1	TGTGCCAGTAGTGTACGGGACAGTTCGAACACTGAAGCTTTCTTT	CASSVRDSSNTEAFF
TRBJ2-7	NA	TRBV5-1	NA	TGCGCCAGCAGCTCGACGGGATACGAGCAGTACTTC	CASSSTGYEQYF
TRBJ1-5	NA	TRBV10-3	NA	TGTGCCATCAGTGTGGGGTCAGGGAATAGCAATCAGCCCCAGCATTTT	CAISVGSGNSNQPQHF
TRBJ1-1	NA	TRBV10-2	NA	TGCGCCAGCAGTGACAGGGGGAACACTGAAGCTTTCTTT	CASSDRGNTEAFF
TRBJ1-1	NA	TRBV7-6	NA	TGTGCCAGCAGCCCCCTGACGGGGACGAACACTGAAGCTTTCTTT	CASSPLTGTNTEAFF
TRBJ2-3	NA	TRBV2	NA	TGTGCCAGCAGGACCGGCCGGGCTGGCACAGATACGCAGTATTTT	CASRTGRAGTDTQYF
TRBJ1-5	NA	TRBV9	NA	TGTGCCAGCAGCCCGACGGGAGATAGCAATCAGCCCCAGCATTTT	CASSPTGDSNQPQHF
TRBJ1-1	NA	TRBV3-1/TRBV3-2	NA	TGTGCCAGCAGCCAAGAGAGAATACGGGGCCCTGAAGCTTTCTTT	CASSQERIRGPEAFF
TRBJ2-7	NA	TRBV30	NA	TGTGCCTGGGGGGGGTCCGGGTTCACCTACGAGCAGTACTTC	CAWGGSGFTYEQYF
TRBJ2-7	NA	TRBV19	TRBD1	TGTGCCAGTATGGCTGTTCCGGGACAGCTCTACGAGCAGTACTTC	CASMAVPGQLYEQYF
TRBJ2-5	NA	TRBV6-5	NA	TGTGCCAGCAGTTACTCGCCCGGGCACGGGGAGACCCAGTACTTC	CASSYSPGHGETQYF
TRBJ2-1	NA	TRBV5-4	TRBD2	TGTGCCAGCAGCTTGGTAGCGGGGGGTAACAATGAGCAGTTCTTC	CASSLVAGGNNEQFF
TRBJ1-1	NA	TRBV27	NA	TGTGCCAGCAGTTACCCGTCGGAGCTGCCCATGAACACTGAAGCTTTCTTT	CASSYPSELPMNTEAFF
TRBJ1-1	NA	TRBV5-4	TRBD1	TGTGCCAGCAGCATACAGGGGGGTTCGGAAGCTTTCTTT	CASSIQGGSEAFF
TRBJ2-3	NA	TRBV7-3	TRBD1	TGTGCCAGCAGCAGATTCGGACAGGGGGCGGATACGCAGTATTTT	CASSRFGQGADTQYF
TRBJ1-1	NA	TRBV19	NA	TGTGCCAGTAGTGCCGGAAGCTCGGGCACTGAAGCTTTCTTT	CASSAGSSGTEAFF
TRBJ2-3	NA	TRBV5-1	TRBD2	TGCGCCAGCAGCTGGACTAGCGGGGGGTACACAGATACGCAGTATTTT	CASSWTSGGYTDTQYF
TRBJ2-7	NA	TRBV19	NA	TGTGCCAGTAGTATGGCTGGACTCACCATCGAGCAGTACTTC	CASSMAGLTIEQYF
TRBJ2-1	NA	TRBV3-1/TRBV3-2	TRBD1	TGTGCCAGCAGCCAAGGGACAGGGAGTTATGAGCAGTTCTTC	CASSQGTGSYEQFF
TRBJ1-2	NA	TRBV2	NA	TGTGCCAGCACCGCAACTCCGGGACCGTCGGGCTACACCTTC	CASTATPGPSGYTF
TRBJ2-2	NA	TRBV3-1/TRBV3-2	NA	TGTGCCAGCAGGAAGAACAGGGATACCGGGGAGCTGTTTTTT	CASRKNRDTGELFF
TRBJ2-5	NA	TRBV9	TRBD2	TGTGCCAGCAGCACGGGACTAGCGGGGTTACAGACCCAGTACTTC	CASSTGLAGLQTQYF
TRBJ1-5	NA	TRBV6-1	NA	TGTGCCAGCAGTGAAGCGCCAGGGGTCGGCCATCAGCCCCAGCATTTT	CASSEAPGVGHQPQHF
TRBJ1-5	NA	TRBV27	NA	TGTGCCAGCAGGACAGCCTATAGCAATCAGCCCCAGCATTTT	CASRTAYSNQPQHF
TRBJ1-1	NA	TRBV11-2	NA	TGTGCCGGCTCTGGGGGCGGAGACACTGAAGCTTTCTTT	CAGSGGGDTEAFF
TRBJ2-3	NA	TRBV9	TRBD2	TGTGCCAGCAGCGTAGATCTAGCGGGGATCACAGATACGCAGTATTTT	CASSVDLAGITDTQYF
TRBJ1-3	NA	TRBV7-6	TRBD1	TGTGCCAGCAGCCCCTTTGAAGGGACAGTGGGTGGAGGAAACACCATATATTTT	CASSPFEGTVGGGNTIYF
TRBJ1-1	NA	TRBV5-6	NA	TGTGCCAGCAGCGGCGTTTTCACTGAAGCTTTCTTT	CASSGVFTEAFF
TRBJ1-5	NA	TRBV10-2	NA	TGCGCCAGCAAGTCCCACGGGAATCAGCCCCAGCATTTT	CASKSHGNQPQHF
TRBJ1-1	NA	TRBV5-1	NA	TGCGCCAGCAGCTTAAGGCGGCCGAACACTGAAGCTTTCTTT	CASSLRRPNTEAFF
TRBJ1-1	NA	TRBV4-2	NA	TGTGCCAGCAGCTCCCGGACACGGAACACTGAAGCTTTCTTT	CASSSRTRNTEAFF
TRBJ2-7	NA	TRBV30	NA	TGTGCCTGGAGGGCCCGGGACAAGTTCACTGGCGAGCAGTACTTC	CAWRARDKFTGEQYF
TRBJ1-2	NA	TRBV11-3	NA	TGTGCCAGCAGCTTGATGGGGGCGGTAGCGCGAGGCTACACCTTC	CASSLMGAVARGYTF
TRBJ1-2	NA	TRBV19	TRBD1	TGTGCCAGTAGGACAGGGGGCGCGTCCGGTGGCTACACCTTC	CASRTGGASGGYTF
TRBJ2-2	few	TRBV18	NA	TGTGCCAGCTCACCGAGACAGGAGGACACCGGGGAGCTGTTTTTT	CASSPRQEDTGELFF
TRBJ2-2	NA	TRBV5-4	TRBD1	TGTGCCAGCAGCATCGACAGGGCGAACACCGGGGAGCTGTTTTTT	CASSIDRANTGELFF
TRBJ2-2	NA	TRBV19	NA	TGTGCCAGTAAGTCTCCCGGCGGGGAAACCGGGGAGCTGTTTTTT	CASKSPGGETGELFF
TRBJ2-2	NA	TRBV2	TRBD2	TGTGCCAGCAGGGGGACTAGCGGGAGCACCGGGGAGCTGTTTTTT	CASRGTSGSTGELFF